These 18 T cell receptor beta chains were sequenced from one sample in a study of blood T cell repertoires in COVID-19. Sequenced by immunoSEQ multiplex PCR; TCRdb stores in-frame clones only, minus some. Altogether more than 300,000 clones are present, nearly 90% being singletons, with the ten largest covering 4.5% to 7%. The sample taken for sequencing was PBMCs or T cells enriched from blood (not recorded which). Every receptor here comes from a woman aged 25 to 45 who had recovered from COVID-19.

A few counts support this clone. The V call is TRBV2, the J call TRBJ2-7; 14 bases are a match to TRBD2. Germline CDR1 reads SNHLY; CDR2 reads FYNNEI. Trimming removed 5 bases from V and 6 bases from J; junction bases left unmatched: 6. This CDR3 contains 15 residues. The DNA of the CDR3 is TGTGCCAGCAGTTCGACTAGCGGGGGGGAGCCCGAGCAGTACTTC. It specifies CASSSTSGGEPEQYF.

The chain joins TRBV5-6 to TRBJ1-5; the D gene is possibly TRBD1 (6 bases). Germline V gene lookup returns CDR1 SGHDT and CDR2 YYEEEE. Trimming pared 5 bases from V and 3 bases from J, leaving 15 bases between. The CDR3 is 15 amino acids. CDR3 nucleotide sequence: TGTGCCAGCAGTCAAGCGTGGGACAACAATCAGCCCCAGCATTTT. Protein: CASSQAWDNNQPQHF.

V and J are TRBV19 and TRBJ1-4, with unresolved D. Trimming pared 3 bases from V and 0 bases from J, leaving 5 bases between. The CDR3 runs to 14 residues. Germline V lookup: CDR1 LNHDA, CDR2 SQIVND (reference sequence). This CDR3 is CASSMRSTNEKLFF. CDR3 DNA sequence: TGTGCCAGTAGTATGAGGTCAACTAATGAAAAACTGTTTTTT.

This rearrangement joins TRBV12-5 to TRBJ1-4; a weak D match, TRBD1 (5 bases). CDR3 length: 13 amino acids. CDR1 and CDR2 (germline): LGHNT, FRNRAP. V shed 8 bases and J shed 3 bases, with 10 bases lying between them. CDR3 in DNA: TGTGCTAGTCGTAAAGGGGCTAATGAAAAACTGTTTTTT. Its protein product is CASRKGANEKLFF.

This sequence joins TRBV9 and TRBJ2-7; D unclear. Looked up from germline, CDR1 is SGDLS and CDR2 is YYNGEE. The CDR3 is 14 amino acids. Trimming pared 1 base from V and 2 bases from J, leaving 10 bases between. CDR3 bases: TGTGCCAGCAGCGTATTGGCGGAGACCTACGAGCAGTACTTC. Residues: CASSVLAETYEQYF.

This clone has more than one count but fewer than ten. The chain joins TRBV6-1 to TRBJ1-3; D is possibly TRBD1 (5 bases). The germline gives CDR1 MNHNS, CDR2 SASEGT. V was shortened by 4 bases and J by 0 bases, with 13 bases between the two germline ends. This CDR3 spans 16 amino acids. The CDR3 region is CASSALTASSGNTIYF. CDR3 nucleotides: TGTGCCAGCAGTGCCCTGACAGCGAGCTCTGGAAACACCATATATTTT.

V gene TRBV13 combines with J gene TRBJ1-2, with TRBD1 matching over 7 bases. J was trimmed by 8 bases and V by 4 bases; bases with no gene match: 13. CDR1 is PRHDT and CDR2 is FYEKMQ in the germline V gene (reference sequence). The CDR3 spans 15 residues. Here the CDR3 reads CASSYARDRRVGYTF. CDR3 sequence (DNA): TGTGCCAGCAGCTACGCCCGGGACAGAAGGGTCGGCTACACCTTC. Full variable domain (remainder filled in from reference TRBV13 and TRBJ1-2): AAGVIQSPRHLIKEKRETATLKCYPIPRHDTVYWYQQGPGQDPQFLISFYEKMQSDKGSIPDRFSAQQFSDYHSELNMSSLELGDSALYFCASSYARDRRVGYTFGSGTRLTVV.

The chain is built from TRBV15 and TRBJ1-5; D not resolved. Germline V gene sequence: CDR1 LNHNV, CDR2 YYDKDF (reference sequence). Between the trimmed V and J ends, which lost 0 bases and 9 bases, there was a span of 9 bases. The CDR3 extends over 13 amino acids. This CDR3 is CATSRDRLTPQHF. Written as DNA, the CDR3 is TGTGCCACCAGCAGAGACAGGTTGACGCCCCAGCATTTT.

The chain has TRBV6-5 and TRBJ1-2; D remains ambiguous. With 6 bases removed from V and 8 bases from J, the gap between germline ends came to 13 bases. CDR1 and CDR2 (germline): MNHEY, SVGAGI. The CDR3 length is 12 residues. CDR3: CASSRPSEGYTF. The CDR3 nucleotides read TGTGCCAGCAGCCGGCCCTCGGAGGGCTACACCTTC.

The V gene is TRBV12-3 or TRBV12-4, the J gene TRBJ1-2; possible D gene TRBD1, 6 bases. Trimming removed 5 bases at V and 4 bases at J, with 11 bases between. This CDR3 spans 13 amino acids. DNA for the CDR3: TGTGCCAGCAGTCCCAGGGGTATCTATGGCTACACCTTC. Translated: CASSPRGIYGYTF.

The chain carries TRBV3-1 (or the pseudogene TRBV3-2) and TRBJ2-5; D possibly corresponds to TRBD2 (5 bases). The length of the CDR3 is 15 residues. The germline V and J ends were trimmed by 2 bases and 5 bases, with 15 bases remaining between them. CDR1 and CDR2 (germline): LGHDT, YNNKEL (reference sequence). The CDR3 loop is CASSQRRGVGETQYF. The CDR3, as DNA: TGTGCCAGCAGCCAAAGACGGGGAGTAGGGGAGACCCAGTACTTC.

The chain has TRBV30 and TRBJ1-1; 7 positions match TRBD1. J gave up 2 bases and V 4 bases, and 4 bases lay outside the gene matches. Germline V gene sequence: CDR1 GTSNPN, CDR2 SVGIG (reference sequence). The CDR3 extends over 13 amino acids. CDR3 sequence: CAWNGDSNTEAFF. DNA for the CDR3: TGTGCCTGGAATGGGGACAGCAACACTGAAGCTTTCTTT. The variable domain in full, with the rest retrieved from reference TRBV30 and TRBJ1-1, is SQTIHQWPATLVQPVGSPLSLECTVEGTSNPNLYWYRQAAGRGLQLLFYSVGIGQISSEVPQNLSASRPQDRQFILSSKKLLLSDSGFYLCAWNGDSNTEAFFGQGTRLTVV.

The rearrangement joins TRBV30 to TRBJ2-7; 7 nucleotides agree with TRBD1. The CDR3 extends over 12 amino acids. V shed 3 bases, J shed 6 bases, and the junction held 5 bases outside the gene matches. Germline values: CDR1 GTSNPN, CDR2 SVGIG (reference sequence). The CDR3 DNA sequence: TGTGCCTGGAGGGGGGCAGGGGGCGAGCAGTACTTC. Amino acid sequence: CAWRGAGGEQYF. The full variable domain, in which reference TRBV30 and TRBJ2-7 provide the parts outside the CDR3, is SQTIHQWPATLVQPVGSPLSLECTVEGTSNPNLYWYRQAAGRGLQLLFYSVGIGQISSEVPQNLSASRPQDRQFILSSKKLLLSDSGFYLCAWRGAGGEQYFGPGTRLTVT.

The chain recombines TRBV5-1 with TRBJ1-5, with D tentatively TRBD1 (5 bases). The CDR3 sequence is 13 residues long. Germline-derived CDR1 and CDR2 are SGHRS and YFSETQ. V was clipped by 4 bases and J by 2 bases, with 7 bases between them. Written as DNA, the CDR3 is TGCGCCAGCAGCCAAGGGGGCAATCAGCCCCAGCATTTT. Protein product: CASSQGGNQPQHF.

The chain is built from TRBV10-1 and TRBJ2-2; 7 nucleotides align to TRBD1. CDR1 and CDR2 from the germline V gene are WNHNN and SYGVQD (reference sequence). This CDR3 has 15 amino acids. Trimming cost V 4 bases and J 6 bases; bases outside gene matches: 8. CDR3 DNA: TGCGCCAGCAGTGGACAGGGTGGGATCGCCGGGGAGCTGTTTTTT. Its translation: CASSGQGGIAGELFF.

This clone appeared once. This chain joins TRBV18 and TRBJ1-1; maybe TRBD1 (6 bases). The V end lost 7 bases, the J end lost 4 bases, and 10 bases lay between the germline ends. CDR1 and CDR2 (germline): KGHSH, LQKENI. The CDR3 contains 12 residues. The CDR3 protein is CASFLGGTEAFF. The DNA for the CDR3 is TGTGCCAGCTTCCTAGGGGGCACTGAAGCTTTCTTT.

This clone has only one observation. The chain is built from TRBV15 and TRBJ1-2, with D perhaps matching TRBD1 (6 bases). In germline, CDR1 is LNHNV, CDR2 YYDKDF (reference sequence). The CDR3 covers 16 residues. V gave up 0 bases and J gave up 4 bases, with 15 bases separating them. Here the CDR3 reads CATSRERGGWLYGYTF. The DNA for the CDR3 is TGTGCCACCAGCAGAGAGAGGGGGGGTTGGCTCTATGGCTACACCTTC.

This chain connects TRBV5-1 to TRBJ1-6; D not resolved. This CDR3 region has 15 residues. The V end lost 0 bases, the J end lost 7 bases, and 11 bases lay between the germline ends. Germline V CDR1 and CDR2: SGHRS, YFSETQ. CDR3 sequence: CASSLDRLANSPLHF. CDR3 sequence (DNA): TGCGCCAGCAGCTTGGATAGGTTAGCCAATTCACCCCTCCACTTT.